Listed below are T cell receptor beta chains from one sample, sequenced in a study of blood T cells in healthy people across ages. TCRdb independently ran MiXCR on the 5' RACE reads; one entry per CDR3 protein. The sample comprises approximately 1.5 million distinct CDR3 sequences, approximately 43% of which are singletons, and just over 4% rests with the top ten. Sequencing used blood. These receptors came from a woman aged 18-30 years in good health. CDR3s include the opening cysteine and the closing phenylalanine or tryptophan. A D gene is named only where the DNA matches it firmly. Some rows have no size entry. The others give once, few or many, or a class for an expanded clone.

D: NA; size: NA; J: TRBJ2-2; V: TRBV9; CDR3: CASSASGGELFF; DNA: TGTGCCAGCAGCGCGTCGGGCGGGGAGCTGTTTTTT
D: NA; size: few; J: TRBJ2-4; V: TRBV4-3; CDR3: CASSQYAGELGKNIQYF; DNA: TGCGCCAGCAGCCAATACGCGGGCGAGTTGGGCAAAAACATTCAGTACTTC
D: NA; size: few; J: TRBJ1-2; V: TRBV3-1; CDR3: CASSQDIGGYGYTF; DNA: TGTGCCAGCAGCCAAGACATAGGGGGGTATGGCTACACCTTC
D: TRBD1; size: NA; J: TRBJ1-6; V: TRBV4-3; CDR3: CASSQLDRDNSPLHF; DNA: TGCGCCAGCAGCCAATTAGACAGGGATAATTCACCCCTCCACTTT
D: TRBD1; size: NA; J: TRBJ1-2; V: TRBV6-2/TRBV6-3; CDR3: CASNLQGGFYGYTF; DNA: TGTGCCAGCAACCTCCAGGGGGGCTTCTATGGCTACACCTTC
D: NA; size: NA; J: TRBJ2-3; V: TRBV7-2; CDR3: CASSFLPYSTDTQYF; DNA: TGTGCCAGCAGCTTTCTTCCTTATAGCACAGATACGCAGTATTTT
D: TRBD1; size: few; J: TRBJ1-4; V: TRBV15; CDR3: CATSARTGGKEKLFF; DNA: TGTGCCACCAGCGCCCGGACAGGGGGAAAGGAAAAACTGTTTTTT
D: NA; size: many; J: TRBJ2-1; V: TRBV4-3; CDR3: CASSQVLKNEQFF; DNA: TGCGCCAGCAGCCAAGTATTGAAAAATGAGCAGTTCTTC
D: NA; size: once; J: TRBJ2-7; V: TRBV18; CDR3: CASSHPAGGQYF; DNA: TGTGCCAGCTCACACCCCGCTGGCGGGCAGTACTTC
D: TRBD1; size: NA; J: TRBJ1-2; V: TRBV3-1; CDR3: CASSQEGGQGPGYTF; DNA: TGTGCCAGCAGCCAAGAAGGCGGACAGGGGCCCGGCTACACCTTC
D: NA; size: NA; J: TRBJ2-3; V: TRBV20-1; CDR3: CSARVGDLGGDTQYF; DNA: TGCAGTGCTAGAGTAGGGGACCTAGGAGGAGATACGCAGTATTTT
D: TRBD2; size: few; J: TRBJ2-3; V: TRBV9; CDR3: CASSVESGGTDTQYF; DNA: TGTGCCAGCAGCGTAGAGAGCGGGGGCACAGATACGCAGTATTTT
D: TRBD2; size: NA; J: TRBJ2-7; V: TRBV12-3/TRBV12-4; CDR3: CASSQLAGVSCEQYF; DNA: TGTGCCAGCAGTCAACTAGCGGGGGTTTCCTGCGAGCAGTACTTC
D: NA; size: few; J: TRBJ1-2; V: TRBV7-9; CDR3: CASSLVSESYGYTF; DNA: TGTGCCAGCAGCTTAGTATCTGAGAGCTATGGCTACACCTTC
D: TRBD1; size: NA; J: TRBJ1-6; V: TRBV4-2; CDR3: CASSKPQGASYNSPLHF; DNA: TGTGCCAGCAGCAAGCCCCAGGGGGCTTCCTATAATTCACCCCTCCACTTT
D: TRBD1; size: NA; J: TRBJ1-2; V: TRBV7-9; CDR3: CASGQGPHGYTF; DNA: TGTGCCAGTGGACAGGGGCCCCATGGCTACACCTTC
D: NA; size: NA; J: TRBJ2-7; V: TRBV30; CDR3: CARSVMQGGDEQYF; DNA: TGTGCCAGGAGTGTTATGCAGGGTGGGGACGAGCAGTACTTC
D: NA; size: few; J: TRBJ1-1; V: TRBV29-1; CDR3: CSVERVSTEAFF; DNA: TGCAGCGTTGAGAGGGTTAGTACTGAAGCTTTCTTT
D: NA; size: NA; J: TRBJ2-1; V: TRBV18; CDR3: CASSNKVSSYNEQFF; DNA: TGTGCCAGCTCAAATAAGGTGAGCTCCTACAATGAGCAGTTCTTC
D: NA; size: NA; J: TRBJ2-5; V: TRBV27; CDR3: CASSSGIVFGETQYF; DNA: TGTGCCAGCAGCTCTGGGATAGTTTTTGGAGAGACCCAGTACTTC
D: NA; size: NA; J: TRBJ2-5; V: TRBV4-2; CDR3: CASSQEDGEQYF; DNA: TGTGCCAGCAGCCAAGAGGACGGTGAGCAGTACTTC
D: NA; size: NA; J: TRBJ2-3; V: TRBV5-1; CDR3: CASSLQQGPATQYF; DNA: TGCGCCAGCAGCTTACAACAGGGCCCGGCTACGCAGTATTTT
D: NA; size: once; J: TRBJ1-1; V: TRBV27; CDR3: CASRSGVGNTEAFF; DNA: TGTGCCAGCAGGTCAGGGGTGGGGAACACCGAAGCTTTCTTT
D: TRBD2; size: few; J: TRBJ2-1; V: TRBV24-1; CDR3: CATSDQLAGGPNEQFF; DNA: TGTGCCACCAGTGACCAACTAGCGGGAGGGCCCAATGAGCAGTTCTTC
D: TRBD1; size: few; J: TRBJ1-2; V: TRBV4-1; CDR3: CASSQGQGAEYGYTF; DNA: TGCGCCAGCAGCCAAGGACAGGGGGCGGAATATGGCTACACCTTC
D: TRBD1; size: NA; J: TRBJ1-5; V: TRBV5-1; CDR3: CASRQGTNQPQHF; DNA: TGCGCCAGCAGACAGGGGACCAATCAGCCCCAGCATTTT
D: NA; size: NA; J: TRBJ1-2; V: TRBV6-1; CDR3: CASRVALNYGYTF; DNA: TGTGCCAGCAGAGTGGCGCTGAACTATGGCTACACCTTC
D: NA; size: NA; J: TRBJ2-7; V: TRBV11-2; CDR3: CASSFRGLAGPSEQYF; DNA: TGTGCCAGCAGCTTTAGGGGCCTGGCGGGGCCGAGCGAGCAGTACTTC
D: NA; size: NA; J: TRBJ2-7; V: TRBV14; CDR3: CACSSYISYEQYF; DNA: TGTGCCTGCAGCAGCTACATCTCCTACGAGCAGTACTTC
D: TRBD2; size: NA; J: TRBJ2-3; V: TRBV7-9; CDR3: CANSLLLQRESRDTQYF; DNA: TGTGCCAACAGCTTACTACTGCAGCGGGAAAGTCGGGATACGCAGTATTTT
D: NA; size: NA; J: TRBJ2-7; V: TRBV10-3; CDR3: CAISDQQGARYF; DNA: TGTGCCATCAGTGACCAACAGGGTGCTCGGTACTTC
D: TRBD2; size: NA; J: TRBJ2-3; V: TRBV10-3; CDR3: CAISESTLAGGTDTQYF; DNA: TGTGCCATCAGTGAGTCGACACTAGCGGGCGGCACAGATACGCAGTATTTT
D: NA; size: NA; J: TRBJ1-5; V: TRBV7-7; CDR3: CASSPRYRVNQPQHF; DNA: TGTGCTAGCAGCCCTCGATACAGGGTGAATCAGCCCCAGCATTTT
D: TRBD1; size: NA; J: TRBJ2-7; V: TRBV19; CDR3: CASSIGGQVYEQYF; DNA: TGTGCCAGTAGTATAGGAGGACAGGTCTACGAGCAGTACTTC
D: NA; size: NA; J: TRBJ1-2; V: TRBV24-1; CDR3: CATSDQRYGYTF; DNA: TGTGCCACCAGTGACCAAAGATATGGCTACACCTTC
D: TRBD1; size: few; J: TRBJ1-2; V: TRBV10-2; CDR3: CASSDRNRGYGYTF; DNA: TGCGCCAGCAGTGACAGGAACAGGGGCTATGGCTACACCTTC
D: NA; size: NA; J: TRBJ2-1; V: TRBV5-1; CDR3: CASSLNRDTHLFYNEQFF; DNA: TGCGCCAGCAGCCTAAATCGGGACACCCACCTCTTCTACAATGAGCAGTTCTTC
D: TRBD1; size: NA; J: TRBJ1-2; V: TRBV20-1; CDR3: CSARAWTGGLSGYTF; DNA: TGCAGTGCTAGAGCCTGGACAGGGGGACTTTCTGGCTACACCTTC
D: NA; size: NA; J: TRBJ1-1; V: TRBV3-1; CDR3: CASSRNRDLTEAFF; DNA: TGTGCCAGCAGCCGAAACCGGGACCTCACTGAAGCTTTCTTT